The 2 T cell receptor beta chains reported below all come from one sample, sequenced in a study of identical twins. TCRdb processed the 5' RACE reads anew with MiXCR; each CDR3 protein has one entry. The data contain 350,000 or so distinct CDR3 sequences, approximately 8.7% of them seen just once; the ten biggest clones take up under 10%. The sample consisted of naive T cells sorted from blood. The receptors come from a woman in her fifties or sixties in good health.

In this sample, this clonotype turned up a few times. The CDR3 loop reads CSARDHPGQGFYGYTF. The CDR3 DNA is TGCAGTGCTAGAGATCACCCGGGACAGGGATTCTATGGCTACACCTTC. The rearrangement joins TRBV20-1 to TRBJ1-2; TRBD1 aligns across 9 bases. CDR3 length: 16 residues. With 0 bases clipped from V and 4 bases from J, the junction kept 9 bases outside the gene matches. CDR1 DFQATT and CDR2 SNEGSKA come from the germline V gene (reference sequence).

In this sample, this clonotype turned up many times. This sequence joins TRBV2 and TRBJ1-1; no clear D gene. V lost 10 bases and J lost 1, with 13 bases in between. The germline V gene has CDR1 SNHLY and CDR2 FYNNEI. The CDR3 consists of 13 residues. The CDR3 region has the DNA TGTGCCACCTCTCGAGAGGAGAACACTGAAGCTTTCTTT. Amino acid sequence: CATSREENTEAFF.